This T cell receptor beta chain emerged from a study of shared clonotypes between healthy human individuals. Among the donors, all were Caucasian adults who lived in Nashville, Tennessee. For this clone: Different DNA sequences within this sample yield the same CDR3.

Genomic DNA per cell subset filled all wells of several immunoSEQ plates. 200 to 250 ng DNA, approximately 31,000 T cell genomes, went into each sorted-subset replicate PCR. Method: immunoSEQ multiplex PCR; TCRdb's copy keeps in-frame clones and lacks some. The table shows roughly 2 million clones, with around 95% occurring only once. The CDR3 totals 15 residues. V dropped 3 bases and J dropped 4 bases, with 13 bases sitting between them. The germline CDR1 and CDR2 sequences are KGHSH and LQKENI. The receptor was derived from a young man in good health. The sample comprised naive CD4+ T cells sorted from blood. Indicated subset: CD45RA+ positively selected. This rearrangement joins TRBV18 to TRBJ1-5; no reliable D call. CDR3 in amino acids: CASSPSGTVNQPQHF. The CDR3, as DNA: TGTGCCAGCTCACCTTCGGGAACGGTAAATCAGCCCCAGCATTTT.